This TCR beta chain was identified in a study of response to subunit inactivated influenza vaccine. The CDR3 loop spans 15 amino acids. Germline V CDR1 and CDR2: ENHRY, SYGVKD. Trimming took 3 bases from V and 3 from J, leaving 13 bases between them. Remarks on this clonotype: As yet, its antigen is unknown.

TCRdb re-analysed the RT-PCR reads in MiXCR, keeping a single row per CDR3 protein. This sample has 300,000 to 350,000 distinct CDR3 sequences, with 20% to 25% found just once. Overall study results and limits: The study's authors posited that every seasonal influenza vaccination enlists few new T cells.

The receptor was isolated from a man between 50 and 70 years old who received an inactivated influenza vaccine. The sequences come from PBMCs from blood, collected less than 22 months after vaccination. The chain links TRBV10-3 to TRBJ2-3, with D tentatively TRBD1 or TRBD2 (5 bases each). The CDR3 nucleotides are TGTGCCATCAGTGAAGTGGGACCGACAACAGATACGCAGTATTTT. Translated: CAISEVGPTTDTQYF.